A selection of T cell receptor beta chains follows, all from one sample in a study of OX40 agonist ivuxolimab in advanced cancers. Using immunoSEQ multiplex PCR, the repertoire was profiled, and TCRdb retains in-frame clones only, with some absent. Of some 87,000 clones listed, less than 95% are singletons. Sequences were derived from CD4+ or CD8+ T cells sorted from blood, sampled in a trial of the OX40 agonist ivuxolimab. The receptor set was obtained from an adult with an advanced solid tumor such as melanoma, head and neck, liver or kidney cancer. CDR3s include the opening cysteine and the closing phenylalanine or tryptophan. The D gene is left open where the match is weak. Clone size, where shown, is once, few, many, or a class for clones that have expanded.

j_call | d_call | v_call | clone_size | cdr3_aa | cdr3_nt
TRBJ1-6 | TRBD1 | TRBV6-5 | - | CASSQDRVDSPLHF | TGTGCCAGCAGTCAGGACAGGGTAGATTCACCCCTCCACTTT
TRBJ1-3 | TRBD1 | TRBV18 | - | CASSLDRDRVFIRPNTIYF | TGTGCCAGCTCACTCGACCGGGACAGGGTTTTCATCCGACCAAACACCATATATTTT
TRBJ2-1 | TRBD2 | TRBV10-1 | - | CASRWGASGDFYNEQFF | TGCGCCAGCAGATGGGGTGCTAGCGGAGATTTCTACAATGAGCAGTTCTTC
TRBJ2-3 | TRBD2 | TRBV5-6 | - | CASSPTLTSGGTDTQYF | TGTGCCAGCAGCCCAACCCTTACTAGCGGTGGCACAGATACGCAGTATTTT
TRBJ1-1 | - | TRBV2 | few | CARGLGSLGAFF | TGTGCCAGAGGGCTCGGATCGTTGGGAGCTTTCTTT
TRBJ1-2 | TRBD1 | TRBV5-6 | - | CASSLVGGTARYGYTF | TGTGCCAGCAGCTTGGTGGGGGGGACAGCAAGATATGGCTACACCTTC
TRBJ2-1 | TRBD2 | TRBV30 | - | CAWRGLGPPATYNEQFF | TGTGCCTGGAGGGGACTAGGCCCTCCCGCCACCTACAATGAGCAGTTCTTC
TRBJ2-4 | TRBD2 | TRBV27 | - | CASRDSGGKNIQYF | TGTGCCAGCAGGGATAGCGGGGGCAAAAACATTCAGTACTTC
TRBJ2-5 | - | TRBV7-7 | - | CASSLSGGSVETQYF | TGTGCTAGCAGCTTGTCCGGGGGTTCGGTGGAGACCCAGTACTTC
TRBJ1-2 | - | TRBV6-1 | - | CASSRGPNYGYTF | TGTGCCAGCAGTAGGGGACCAAACTATGGCTACACCTTC
TRBJ2-1 | - | TRBV5-1 | - | CASSSGQQDFYNEQFF | TGCGCCAGCAGCTCCGGACAGCAAGACTTCTACAATGAGCAGTTCTTC
TRBJ2-7 | - | TRBV5-1 | - | CASSLRGYEQYF | TGCGCCAGCAGCTTGCGGGGCTACGAGCAGTACTTC
TRBJ1-5 | - | TRBV19 | - | CASSIDSRGNQPQHF | TGTGCCAGTAGTATAGACTCTCGGGGCAATCAGCCCCAGCATTTT
TRBJ2-7 | TRBD1 | TRBV6-6 | - | CASSLGQGDLSEQYF | TGTGCCAGCAGTCTAGGACAGGGAGATCTCTCCGAGCAGTACTTC
TRBJ2-1 | TRBD2 | TRBV6-5 | - | CASSYSTSGTYNEQFF | TGTGCCAGCAGTTACTCGACTAGCGGGACCTACAATGAGCAGTTCTTC
TRBJ1-2 | - | TRBV27 | - | CASSLYPGLAYGYTF | TGTGCCAGCAGTTTATACCCAGGGCTTGCCTATGGCTACACCTTC
TRBJ1-1 | TRBD1 | TRBV9 | - | CASSPRDRDNTEAFF | TGTGCCAGCAGCCCCCGGGACAGGGATAATACTGAAGCTTTCTTT
TRBJ2-5 | - | TRBV11-1 | - | CASSLNSGGLLVTQYF | TGTGCCAGCAGCTTAAACTCCGGTGGCCTTTTGGTTACCCAGTACTTC
TRBJ2-1 | TRBD2 | TRBV19 | - | CASSFGLAANEQFF | TGTGCCAGTAGCTTCGGACTAGCGGCAAATGAGCAGTTCTTC
TRBJ2-7 | TRBD2 | TRBV4-2 | - | CASSQAASGDYEQYF | TGTGCCAGCAGCCAAGCGGCTAGCGGGGATTACGAGCAGTACTTC